The 2 T cell receptor beta chains presented below share a single source sample, sequenced in a study of regulatory T cells in long-lasting Graves disease. Time point given: persistent/refractory GD, antithyroid drugs over 5 years with positive TRAb. Extracted RNA from PBMCs served as the source of the TCR library. The TCR beta library used iRepertoire HTBI primers with Arm-PCR amplification of CDR3. MiXCR, applied by TCRdb to the multiplex PCR reads, yields one record per CDR3 protein. Here the sample spans 350,000 to 500,000 distinct CDR3 sequences, 21% being singletons. Sequenced material: peripheral blood mononuclear cells (PBMCs), taken when the disease was refractory, from a patient treated with antithyroid drugs. These receptors all stem from a female donor with Graves disease.

The V and J genes are TRBV29-1 and TRBJ2-7; 7 bases match TRBD2. The V and J ends lost 6 bases and 2 bases, in that order; junction bases with no gene match: 10. CDR3 length: 14 residues. Germline V CDR1 and CDR2: SQVTM, ANQGSEA. The CDR3, as DNA: TGCAGCGTGGTGGGGCGGGAGTCGGCCTACGAGCAGTACTTC. It specifies CSVVGRESAYEQYF.

This clonotype was counted between two and nine times. The chain joins TRBV7-2 to TRBJ1-1; 7 nucleotides agree with TRBD1. CDR1 and CDR2 (germline): SGHTA, FQGNSA. The CDR3 is 15 amino acids. V was clipped by 4 bases and J by 1 base; unmatched bases: 6. CDR3 region: CASSSGQVGNTEAFF. CDR3 in DNA: TGTGCCAGCAGCTCCGGACAGGTCGGGAACACTGAAGCTTTCTTT.